The present entry profiles one TCR beta chain with its context. Trimming removed 6 bases from V and 3 bases from J; junction bases left unmatched: 11. The CDR3 has 16 residues. Germline assignment: CDR1 KGHSH and CDR2 LQKENI. The sample comes from a study of blood T cell repertoires in COVID-19. Original methodology: Estimation of nucleated cell counts was performed using reference gene primer amplification. Sequencing was performed with immunoSEQ multiplex PCR; in TCRdb, only in-frame clones are kept and a portion is missing. V and J calls and clone size are those listed in that table; D and trimming were worked out from the DNA. The repertoire holds roughly 100,000 clones, around nine tenths seen once, with around 3% in the top ten.

This TCR was sampled from a man between 50 and 59 years old with active or convalescent COVID-19. The chain links TRBV18 to TRBJ1-1; 9 bases map to TRBD1. The sequenced sample consisted of peripheral blood. As DNA, the CDR3 is TGTGCCAGCTCGCGCAACAGGGGGCCAAGGGACACTGAAGCTTTCTTT. It is translated as CASSRNRGPRDTEAFF.